This passage covers 2 T cell receptor beta chains from one sample sequenced in a study of radiation and T cells in renal cell carcinoma. Documented treatment: treatment-naive control, cytoreductive nephrectomy. Measured with immunoSEQ multiplex PCR; TCRdb has only the in-frame clones, and not every one. The repertoire includes roughly 5,700 clones, approximately 71% of them detected once, and about 27% sits in the top ten. The material sequenced was tumor tissue, taken from a patient whose treatment was nephrectomy without radiotherapy. These receptors were taken from a human donor with renal cell carcinoma.

The V gene is TRBV5-6, the J gene TRBJ2-2; D unresolved. Germline V gene data show CDR1 as SGHDT and CDR2 as YYEEEE. There are 14 residues in the CDR3. Trimming removed 0 bases from V and 8 bases from J, with 11 bases in between. Here the CDR3 DNA reads TGTGCCAGCAGCTTGGCGGCAGGTCTAGGGGAGCTGTTTTTT. As protein: CASSLAAGLGELFF.

The rearrangement uses TRBV6-6 and TRBJ2-3; D unresolved. This CDR3 is built from 11 residues. Looked up from germline, CDR1 is MNHNY and CDR2 is SVGAGI (reference sequence). V lost 8 bases to trimming and J lost 4 bases, with 7 bases between them. The DNA for the CDR3 is TGTGCCAGCGAAGCTGCAGATACGCAGTATTTT. This gives the protein CASEAADTQYF.